This entry features one TCR beta chain sequence. Antigen specificity is unknown. Sequenced by immunoSEQ multiplex PCR; TCRdb stores in-frame clones only, minus some. The table lists 90,000 to 130,000 clones, around nine tenths of them singletons, with 1% to 1.5% in the top ten. The sample belongs to a study of siplizumab effects on memory and regulatory T cells. Regarding the study as a whole: A minor share of alloreactive clones matched unstimulated subsets. The diversity of naive T cells seemed greater than that of memory cells, and their alloresponse contribution seemed major.

Deletions cut 2 bases from V and 3 bases from J, with 10 bases between. The length of the CDR3 is 14 residues. Germline lookup yields CDR1 KGHSH and CDR2 LQKENI. The chain carries TRBV18 and TRBJ1-1, with D possibly matching TRBD1 (6 bases). This receptor was identified in a human donor in good health. The specimen sequenced was CD4+ T cells sorted from blood. CDR3 in amino acids: CASSPAGAHTEAFF. CDR3 bases: TGTGCCAGCTCACCAGCAGGGGCGCACACTGAAGCTTTCTTT.